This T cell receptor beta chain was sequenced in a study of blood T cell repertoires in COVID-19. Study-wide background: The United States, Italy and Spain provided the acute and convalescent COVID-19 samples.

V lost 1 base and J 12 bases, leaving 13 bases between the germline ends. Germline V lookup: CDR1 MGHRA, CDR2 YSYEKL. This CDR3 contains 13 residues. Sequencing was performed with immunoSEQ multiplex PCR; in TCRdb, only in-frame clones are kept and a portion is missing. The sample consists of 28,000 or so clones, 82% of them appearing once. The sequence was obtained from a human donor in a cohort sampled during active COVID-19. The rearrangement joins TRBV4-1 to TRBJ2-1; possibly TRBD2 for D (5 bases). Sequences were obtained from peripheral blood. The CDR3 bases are TGCGCCAGCAGCCAAGTTGACTACCAGTTGCAGTTCTTC. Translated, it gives CASSQVDYQLQFF.